The 16 T cell receptor beta chains reported below all come from one sample, sequenced in a study of T-cell reconstitution after alpha-beta-depleted transplantation in children. TCRbeta library preparation incorporated unique molecular identifiers. TCRdb reanalysed the PCR reads using MiXCR and keeps one entry per CDR3 protein. Here the sample spans under 300,000 distinct CDR3 sequences, roughly 12% being singletons. Source: peripheral blood, taken 180 days after TCRalphabeta/CD19-depleted stem cell transplant. The receptor source for this set is a male patient aged 2-9 years who had a stem cell transplant for chronic granulomatous disease, so the T cells may come from the graft donor.

At least ten counts were recorded for this clonotype. The chain combines TRBV12-3 or TRBV12-4 with TRBJ2-7; 8 nucleotides line up with TRBD1. This CDR3 contains 15 residues. The V gene end was trimmed by 5 bases and the J gene end by 5 bases; junction bases not matched to a gene: 11. CDR3 nucleotides: TGTGCCAGCAGTGGGCGGGCGAACAGGGGGAACGAGCAGTACTTC. Translated, it gives CASSGRANRGNEQYF.

About this clonotype itself: A much larger clone differs from this one at a single base, so this may be a read error. CDR3: CASSLGRAYNEHFF. In nucleotides, the CDR3 is TGTGCCAGCAGCTTAGGTCGAGCATACAATGAGCACTTCTTC. The chain employs TRBV7-3 and TRBJ2-1; D is unclear. This CDR3 spans 14 amino acids. CDR1 is SGHTA and CDR2 is FQGTGA in the germline V gene.

This clonotype was detected many times. The chain couples TRBV18 to TRBJ1-6; no firm D call. Germline V gene lookup returns CDR1 KGHSH and CDR2 LQKENI. With 2 bases removed from V and 7 bases from J, the gap between germline ends came to 15 bases. The CDR3 loop spans 16 amino acids. The CDR3 is CASSPLVRGRNSPLHF. The DNA of the CDR3 is TGTGCCAGCTCACCATTGGTGCGTGGGAGAAATTCACCCCTCCACTTT.

This clonotype has ten or more counts. The CDR3 reads CASSFLGGGSYNEQFF. CDR3 DNA sequence: TGTGCCAGCAGTTTTCTGGGGGGCGGCTCCTACAATGAGCAGTTCTTC. The rearrangement joins TRBV12-3 or TRBV12-4 to TRBJ2-1; either TRBD1 or TRBD2 may fit D (6 bases each). The CDR3 covers 16 residues. Trimming removed 3 bases at V and 0 bases at J, with 12 bases between.

About this clonotype: One base away lies a much larger clone, so this may be a sequencing read error. V usage is TRBV20-1 and J usage is TRBJ2-5, with D tentatively TRBD1 (5 bases). Trimming cost V 4 bases and J 3 bases, with 18 bases left between them. The CDR3 length is 15 residues. Germline CDR1 and CDR2: DFQATT and SNEGSKA (reference sequence). The CDR3 sequence is CSATGFVKLKETQYF. CDR3 in DNA: TGCAGTGCTACAGGGTTCGTAAAACTTAAAGAGACCCAGTACTTC.

This clonotype was recorded many times. The chain combines TRBV29-1 with TRBJ2-5, with 10 bases matching TRBD2. The CDR3 extends over 16 amino acids. The trim removed 4 bases at V and 1 base at J, leaving 9 bases unmatched. Germline V gives CDR1 SQVTM, CDR2 ANQGSEA. The CDR3 sequence: CSVGGLAGAFQETQYF. CDR3 sequence (DNA): TGCAGCGTTGGGGGTCTAGCGGGGGCCTTCCAAGAGACCCAGTACTTC. The variable domain in full, with the rest retrieved from reference TRBV29-1 and TRBJ2-5, is SAVISQKPSRDICQRGTSLTIQCQVDSQVTMMFWYRQQPGQSLTLIATANQGSEATYESGFVIDKFPISRPNLTFSTLTVSNMSPEDSSIYLCSVGGLAGAFQETQYFGPGTRLLVL.

V gene TRBV6-2 or TRBV6-3 combines with J gene TRBJ2-2; 7 nucleotides agree with TRBD2. The junction had 7 bases not matched to a gene; V was cut back by 2 bases and J by 4 bases. This CDR3 has 16 amino acids. Germline CDR1 MNHEY, CDR2 SVGEGT. CDR3 DNA: TGTGCCAGCAGTTACAGTTGGCGGGAGATCACCGGGGAGCTGTTTTTT. Its translation: CASSYSWREITGELFF.

This clonotype came up many times. The V call is TRBV24-1, the J call TRBJ2-2; tentative D call: TRBD2 (5 bases). CDR1 KGHDR and CDR2 SFDVKD come from the germline V gene. This CDR3 has 15 amino acids. With 2 bases removed from V and 3 bases from J, the gap between germline ends came to 9 bases. CDR3 sequence (DNA): TGTGCCACCAGTGATTACCGGGGTTACACCGGGGAGCTGTTTTTT. The encoded protein is CATSDYRGYTGELFF.

This clonotype showed up many times. The chain is built from TRBV6-2 or TRBV6-3 and TRBJ2-2; the D gene is possibly TRBD1 (5 bases). CDR1 MNHEY and CDR2 SVGEGT come from the germline V gene. The V and J ends lost 2 bases and 2 bases respectively, with 6 bases between them. The CDR3 sequence is 14 residues long. In DNA form, the CDR3 reads TGTGCCAGCAGTTACCAGGGAAACACCGGGGAGCTGTTTTTT. Its protein product is CASSYQGNTGELFF.

This clonotype was seen at least ten times. The chain uses TRBV5-1 and TRBJ2-1; 8 nucleotides match TRBD2. Per the germline V gene, CDR1 is SGHRS and CDR2 is YFSETQ. The CDR3 is made up of 13 amino acids. The V and J ends lost 6 bases and 9 bases, in that order; junction bases with no gene match: 8. The CDR3 DNA reads as TGCGCCAGCAAAGAGCGGGAGCGTAGTGAGCAGTTCTTC. This translates into CASKERERSEQFF. The variable domain in full, completed from reference TRBV5-1 and TRBJ2-1, reads KAGVTQTPRYLIKTRGQQVTLSCSPISGHRSVSWYQQTPGQGLQFLFEYFSETQRNKGNFPGRFSGRQFSNSRSEMNVSTLELGDSALYLCASKERERSEQFFGPGTRLTVL.

This clonotype was counted ten times or more. The chain couples TRBV12-3 or TRBV12-4 to TRBJ1-5; 7 bases are a match to TRBD1. Losses at the gene ends were 6 bases for V and 2 bases for J; bases not matched to a gene: 4. CDR3 length equals 14 residues. CDR3 nucleotide sequence: TGTGCCAGCAGCTACGGACAGGGCAATCAGCCCCAGCATTTT. Amino acid sequence: CASSYGQGNQPQHF.

Comment on this clonotype: A much larger clone sits a single nucleotide away, making a read error possible. V and J are TRBV5-1 and TRBJ2-1; 8 nucleotides match TRBD2. CDR3 size: 17 residues. Trimming at V came to 1 base and at J to 0 bases, leaving 6 bases not matched to a gene. Germline CDR1 SGHRS, CDR2 YFSETQ. CDR3: CASSLCGGRLSYNEQFF. As DNA, the CDR3 is TGCGCCAGCAGCTTGTGTGGCGGGAGGCTCTCCTACAATGAGCAGTTCTTC.

Ten or more counts support this clonotype. The V gene is TRBV7-3, the J gene TRBJ2-1; 11 bases map to TRBD2. The V gene's germline CDR1 is SGHTA and CDR2 FQGTGA. The V and J ends lost 5 bases and 7 bases, in that order; junction bases with no gene match: 7. The CDR3 has 15 residues. CDR3 in amino acids: CASSILAGAVNEQFF. As DNA, the CDR3 is TGTGCCAGCAGCATACTAGCGGGAGCGGTTAATGAGCAGTTCTTC.

Many counts were recorded for this clonotype. The rearrangement links TRBV4-2 to TRBJ1-2; D is unresolved. CDR3 length: 13 residues. Germline lookup yields CDR1 LGHNA and CDR2 YNFKEQ. V was trimmed by 1 base and J by 6 bases, leaving 9 bases between them. The CDR3 is CASSQVNLDGYTF. CDR3 bases: TGTGCCAGCAGCCAAGTAAATCTGGATGGCTACACCTTC.

This clonotype came up many times. This chain joins TRBV4-3 and TRBJ1-2; 8 nucleotides match TRBD1. Germline CDR1 reads LGHNA; CDR2 reads YSLEER. The CDR3 extends over 16 amino acids. J gave up 5 bases and V 0 bases, and 8 bases lay outside the gene matches. The CDR3 sequence: CASSQELQGVWYGYTF. In DNA, the CDR3 is TGCGCCAGCAGCCAAGAATTACAGGGGGTCTGGTATGGCTACACCTTC.

This clonotype was seen repeatedly, ten times or more. V usage is TRBV29-1 and J usage is TRBJ2-3; TRBD1 might be the D (5 bases). The CDR3 covers 12 residues. Per germline, CDR1 SQVTM and CDR2 ANQGSEA. The V gene lost 6 bases and the J gene lost 5 bases, with 12 bases spanning the gap. The CDR3: CSVGRAVDTQYF. CDR3 sequence (DNA): TGCAGCGTGGGCAGGGCTGTAGATACGCAGTATTTT.